A single sample is the source of the 16 T cell receptor beta chains below, sequenced in a study of T cell clonality in common variable immunodeficiency. TCRdb keeps only in-frame clones here, not all; method: immunoSEQ multiplex PCR. Sampling found 39,000 or so clones, none seen once. Material for sequencing was peripheral blood mononuclear cells. All receptors come from a person aged 18-70 years in good health.

Concerning this clone: The CDR3 goes on 3 residues after the read ends, and that part is filled in from the germline J gene. The chain links TRBV19 to TRBJ1-1, with 8 bases lining up with TRBD1. With V trimmed by 9 bases and J by 7 bases, 13 bases remained unmatched. Looked up from germline, CDR1 is LNHDA and CDR2 is SQIVND (reference sequence). The CDR3 loop spans 14 amino acids. The chain's CDR3 is CASGSQDREGEAFF. The part of the CDR3 DNA that was read is TGTGCCAGCGGAAGCCAGGACAGGGAGGGTGAA.

This clone was observed many times. Coverage ceases 3 residues before the CDR3 finishes, and the germline J gene fills in the end. The chain carries TRBV20-1 and TRBJ2-1; TRBD2 is a possible D gene (6 bases). The CDR3 contains 13 residues. Germline V gene lookup returns CDR1 DFQATT and CDR2 SNEGSKA (reference sequence). The CDR3 bases that were read are TGCAGCGCGTTAGCGGAGGGATACAATGAG. Translated: CSALAEGYNE. The whole CDR3 region reads CSALAEGYNEQFF.

The table lists this clone with many counts. Read coverage stops 3 residues before the CDR3 terminus; the germline J gene supplies the remainder. The chain couples TRBV7-3 to TRBJ1-2, with TRBD1 identical over 11 bases. Germline lookup yields CDR1 SGHTA and CDR2 FQGTGA. The CDR3 loop spans 14 amino acids. The covered CDR3 bases are TGTGCCAGCAGCCCGAGGGGACAGGGGGTAGGC. It codes for CASSPRGQGVG. The full CDR3 sequence reads CASSPRGQGVGYTF.

This clone was recorded a few times. The CDR3 end is not reached by the read, which stops 3 residues before it; the germline J gene fills it in. This chain links TRBV18 with TRBJ1-2; D might be TRBD1 (5 bases). Germline CDR1 and CDR2: KGHSH and LQKENI. The CDR3 is 11 amino acids. CDR3 DNA, as far as it was read: TGTGCCAGCTCACCAGCGGGGGAC. This codes for CASSPAGD. In full, the CDR3 reads CASSPAGDYTF. The whole variable domain, remainder taken from reference TRBV18 and TRBJ1-2, is NAGVMQNPRHLVRRRGQEARLRCSPMKGHSHVYWYRQLPEEGLKFMVYLQKENIIDESGMPKERFSAEFPKEGPSILRIQQVVRGDSAAYFCASSPAGDYTFGSGTRLTVV.

This clone was seen a few times. The read halts 3 residues ahead of the CDR3 end, with the missing end drawn from the germline J gene. The gene calls are TRBV5-1 and TRBJ2-7; 7 nucleotides agree with TRBD1. Germline V gene sequence: CDR1 SGHRS, CDR2 YFSETQ. J was trimmed by 3 bases and V by 0 bases; bases with no gene match: 6. The CDR3 spans 15 residues. Partial CDR3 DNA: TGCGCCAGCAGCTTGGAACCAGCAGGGGGCTACGAG. Residues: CASSLEPAGGYE. In full, the CDR3 is CASSLEPAGGYEQYF.

This clone was observed many times. The read terminates 3 residues ahead of where the CDR3 ends, so the germline J gene completes it. The chain is built from TRBV15 and TRBJ2-7, with D unclear. There are 12 residues in the CDR3. V shed 3 bases and J shed 3 bases, with 6 bases lying between them. Germline V lookup: CDR1 LNHNV, CDR2 YYDKDF (reference sequence). CDR3 bases read: TGTGCCACCAGCAGTGACAACTACGAG. Translating gives CATSSDNYE. The full CDR3 protein is CATSSDNYEQYF.

There are many counts of this clone. CDR3 amino acids: CASSPFASYEQYF. CDR3 bases read: TGTGCCAGCAGCCCGTTCGCCAGCTACGAG. The V call is TRBV7-6, the J call TRBJ2-7; no reliable D call. Coverage ceases 3 residues before the CDR3 finishes, and the germline J gene fills in the end. V lost 5 bases and J lost 3, with 11 bases in between. Germline V gives CDR1 SGHVS, CDR2 FNYEAQ. CDR3 length: 13 amino acids. Filled out from reference TRBV7-6 and TRBJ2-7, the complete variable domain reads GAGVSQSPRYKVTKRGQDVALRCDPISGHVSLYWYRQALGQGPEFLTYFNYEAQQDKSGLPNDRFSAERPEGSISTLTIQRTEQRDSAMYRCASSPFASYEQYFGPGTRLTVT.

This clone appeared many times. The missing CDR3 end, 3 residues past where the read stops, is filled in from the germline J gene. The chain recombines TRBV7-9 with TRBJ2-2; D is uncertain. V lost 1 base and J 6 bases, leaving 9 bases between the germline ends. The V gene's germline CDR1 is SEHNR and CDR2 FQNEAQ (reference sequence). The CDR3 extends over 14 amino acids. Here the CDR3 reads CASSLDSSPGELFF. Partial CDR3 DNA: TGTGCCAGCAGCTTAGATAGTTCCCCCGGGGAG.

The table lists this clone with many counts. The sequenced fragment ends 3 residues before the CDR3 boundary, so the rest is inferred from the germline J gene. The rearrangement links TRBV10-3 to TRBJ2-1; 8 bases fit TRBD2. V shed 6 bases, J shed 4 bases, and the junction held 8 bases outside the gene matches. The CDR3 runs 15 residues. Germline V gene lookup returns CDR1 ENHRY and CDR2 SYGVKD. CDR3 in amino acids: CAIRNGLASYNEQFF. The DNA read from the CDR3 is TGTGCCATCAGAAACGGACTAGCCTCATACAATGAG.

The CDR3 sequence is CASSGTGIAKNIQYF. The CDR3 bases that were read are TGTGCCAGCAGTGGTACAGGGATAGCCAAAAACATT. The rearrangement uses TRBV5-6 and TRBJ2-4; D might be TRBD1 (6 bases). The read falls 3 residues short of the CDR3 end, and the missing part is taken from the germline J gene. The CDR3 runs 15 residues. Germline V gene data show CDR1 as SGHDT and CDR2 as YYEEEE. V was shortened by 5 bases and J by 0 bases, with 12 bases between the two germline ends.

This clone has a handful of counts. A read error may explain this, as a much larger clone is one base away. The CDR3 end lies 3 residues beyond the end of the read and is filled in from the germline J gene. The chain has TRBV7-8 and TRBJ2-5; the D gene is possibly TRBD1 (6 bases). The CDR3 loop spans 17 amino acids. CDR1 is SGHVS, CDR2 FQNEAQ, per germline. The CDR3 bases that were read are TGTGCCAGCAGCTTAGCGTCGGGGACATCCAACACAGATACC. As protein: CASSLASGTSNTDT. The CDR3 in full is CASSLASGTSNTDTQYF.

Only a few counts were recorded for this clone. The read finishes 3 residues shy of the CDR3 end, and the germline J gene is used to complete it. The gene calls are TRBV30 and TRBJ1-1; D gene unclear. This CDR3 region has 13 residues. Germline assignment: CDR1 GTSNPN and CDR2 SVGIG (reference sequence). Between the trimmed V and J ends, which lost 3 bases and 1 base, there was a span of 9 bases. The sequenced part of the CDR3 DNA is TGTGCCTGGAGCTCCGCGGGGAACACTGAA. This codes for CAWSSAGNTE. The CDR3 as a whole reads CAWSSAGNTEAFF.

This clone was seen only a few times. The CDR3 extends 3 residues past the end of the read, so its final part is completed from the germline J gene. The chain has TRBV5-3 and TRBJ2-7; D uncertain. TRBV5-3 is an ORF, with its function uncertain. Trimming took off 0 bases at V and 6 bases at J, with 25 bases between the two ends. This CDR3 region has 18 residues. CDR3: CARSLAVPPSPPLGEQYF. Partial CDR3 DNA: TGTGCCAGAAGCTTGGCAGTCCCTCCCTCACCCCCCCTTGGCGAG.

This clone was found many times. The DNA ends 3 residues before the CDR3 does, and the rest of the CDR3 is filled in from the germline J gene. The chain couples TRBV23-1 to TRBJ1-5, with 8 bases lining up with TRBD1. TRBV23-1 is an ORF for which the function is uncertain. This CDR3 spans 17 amino acids. The junction had 8 bases not matched to a gene; V was cut back by 2 bases and J by 2 bases. CDR3 residues: CASSQAFRGRGNQPQHF. The DNA read from the CDR3 is TGCGCCAGCAGTCAAGCATTCAGGGGGCGAGGCAATCAGCCC.

This clone came up many times. The CDR3 is CASSRGGEGPQHF. CDR3 DNA (partial): TGTGCCAGCAGCCGAGGGGGGGAGGGGCCC. The rearrangement links TRBV7-2 to TRBJ1-5; D possibly corresponds to TRBD1 (6 bases). The read finishes 3 residues shy of the CDR3 end, and the germline J gene is used to complete it. Germline assignment: CDR1 SGHTA and CDR2 FQGNSA. CDR3 length equals 13 residues. The V end lost 5 bases, the J end lost 9 bases, and 14 bases lay between the germline ends.

Comments on this clone: A junction boundary mismatches the germline segment, possibly from a read error. The read is 3 residues too short to cover the CDR3 end, so that end is filled in from the germline J gene. This sample includes further DNA sequences coding for the same CDR3. This chain links TRBV18 with TRBJ1-3, with TRBD1 matching 8 bases. This CDR3 region has 16 residues. In germline, CDR1 is KGHSH, CDR2 LQKENI. This CDR3 is CASSPTGQVSGNTIYF. CDR3 DNA, as far as it was read: TGTGCCAGCTCACCAACGGGACAGGTCTCTGGAAACACA.